This TCR beta chain was captured in a study of shared clonotypes between healthy human individuals (dated by TCRdb to 2018 to 2021). For the study in its entirety: The cohort included three men and a couple of women between 18 and 49 years of age. Between about 0.9 and 8.9 billion PBMCs per donor were obtained by leukapheresis. Blood TCR repertoires of five healthy adults were deeply sequenced to estimate repertoire size and the extent of clonotype sharing between individuals. Libraries were prepared and TCR repertoires were sequenced by different laboratories using diverse techniques, in order to increase sequencing depth and limit assay-specific biases. Broad study findings and their caveats: Because the study included only a small number of donors, the genetic and exposure-history diversity represented was limited. Pairwise subsampling indicated that sequencing depth was expected to affect the degree of clonotype sharing among donors. Sampling was restricted to blood, and TCR repertoires in tissue are likely to differ from TCR repertoires in blood.

TCR CDR3 regions were amplified from genomic DNA by multiplex PCR using the deep immunoSEQ assay. Extracted genomic DNA from each cell subset was spread evenly across all wells of several immunoSEQ 96-well plates, with each plate serving as a replicate. Each replicate PCR for unsorted PBMC received roughly 0.3 ug genomic DNA, equal to about 30,000 T cell genomes. Ten immunoSEQ deep assay plates were used to sequence unsorted PBMC genomic DNA. The purified libraries were quantified using a Qubit 3.0 fluorometer, sized with a Bioanalyzer 2100, and then quantified again using the KAPA Library Quantification kit. A separate single-read 150-cycle Illumina NextSeq 550 flow cell was used to sequence each immunoSEQ 96-well plate. In the original analysis: Because the immunoSEQ output included only junctional sequences and no quality scores, the filtering could not be the same as the filtering used for full-length reads. To assign V/J genes and CDR3, sequences were annotated against IMGT germline references using PyIR, a Python wrapper for IgBLAST v1.9. Reads with weak V/J assignments (E-value above 1e-6), missing CDR3, stop codons, out-of-frame junctions, or ambiguous translated residues were removed. V3J clonotypes were defined as sequences sharing an identical inferred V gene, J gene, and CDR3 amino acid sequence. Percentage overlap between repertoires was calculated by dividing the number of shared unique clonotypes by the size of the smaller repertoire. Three approaches were used to assess repertoire richness: RTK rarefaction, the Chao1 estimator, and Recon v2.1 estimates of unobserved clonotypes. Held by TCRdb, this immuneACCESS table contains in-frame sequences only and omits some clones. Under half of the omission traces to an unresolved V gene where checked; the cause of the rest is unknown. Clone size and the V and J calls come from that table; the DNA yielded D and trimming. Here the sample has approximately 440,000 clones; 60% to 80% occur a single time. Of the sample, about 12% is held by the ten largest clones.

There are 14 amino acids in the CDR3, from cysteine to phenylalanine inclusive. Only CDR3 DNA remains: 42 bases, in frame from the first base. Trimming at the junction amounts to 3 bases on V and 5 bases on J, and the germline ends lie 13 bases apart. The germline V gene encodes CDR1 LNHDA and CDR2 SQIVND (reference sequence). Donors were healthy HIV-negative adults with no recently reported acute infections or vaccinations. Only Caucasian adults living in Nashville, Tennessee, USA were represented among the donors. In the unsorted samples, 90 million to 100 million PBMCs were counted, and genomic DNA was extracted using the QIAamp DNA Blood Mini kit. Blood was obtained by leukapheresis, after which PBMCs were separated by Ficoll-Histopaque density gradient centrifugation and cryopreserved in liquid nitrogen vapor phase. Notes on this clone: The target of this receptor is not known. The record has no base qualities; no much larger clone is one base away.

The sample taken for sequencing was PBMCs. The sequence was collected from a woman in her thirties or forties in good health. Some clones in this sample may be carry-over from other donors' samples. The chain employs TRBV19 and TRBJ1-1; D gene: possibly TRBD1, on 6 matching bases. The CDR3 reads as follows: CASSITGAGTEAFF. The DNA sequence is given as TGTGCCAGTAGTATCACGGGGGCTGGGACTGAAGCTTTCTTT.